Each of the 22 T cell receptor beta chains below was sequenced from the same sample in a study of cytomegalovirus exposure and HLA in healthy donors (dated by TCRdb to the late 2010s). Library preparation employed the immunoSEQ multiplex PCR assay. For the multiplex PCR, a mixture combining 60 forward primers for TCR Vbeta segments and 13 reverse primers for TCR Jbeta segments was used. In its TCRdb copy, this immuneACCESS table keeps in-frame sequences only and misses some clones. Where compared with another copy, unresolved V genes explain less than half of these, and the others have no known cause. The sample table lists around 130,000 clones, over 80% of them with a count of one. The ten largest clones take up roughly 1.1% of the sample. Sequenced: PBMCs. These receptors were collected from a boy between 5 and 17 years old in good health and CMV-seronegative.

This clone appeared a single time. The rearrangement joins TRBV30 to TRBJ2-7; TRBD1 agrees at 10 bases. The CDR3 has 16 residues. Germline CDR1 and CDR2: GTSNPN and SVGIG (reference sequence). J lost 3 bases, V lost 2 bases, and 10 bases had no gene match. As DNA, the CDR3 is TGTGCCTGGAGTCATCTGCTCGGGACAGGGGTCTACGAGCAGTACTTC. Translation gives CAWSHLLGTGVYEQYF.

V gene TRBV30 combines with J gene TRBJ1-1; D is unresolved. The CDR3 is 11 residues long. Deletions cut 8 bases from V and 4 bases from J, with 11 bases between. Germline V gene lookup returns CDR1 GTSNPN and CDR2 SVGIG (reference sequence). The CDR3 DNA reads TGTGCCCACGACTTGGGCACTGAAGCTTTCTTT. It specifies CAHDLGTEAFF.

The CDR3 region is CASSSGTGDGYTF. As DNA, the CDR3 is TGCGCCAGCAGCTCCGGGACAGGGGACGGCTACACCTTC. This rearrangement joins TRBV5-1 to TRBJ1-2; 10 nucleotides align to TRBD1. Germline V gene sequence: CDR1 SGHRS, CDR2 YFSETQ. V lost 3 bases to trimming and J lost 8 bases; unmatched junction nucleotides: 4. The CDR3 spans 13 residues.

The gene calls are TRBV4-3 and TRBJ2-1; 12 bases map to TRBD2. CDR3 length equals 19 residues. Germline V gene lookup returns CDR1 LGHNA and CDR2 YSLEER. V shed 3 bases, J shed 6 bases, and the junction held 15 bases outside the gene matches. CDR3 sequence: CASSQQSWTSGKLGNEQFF. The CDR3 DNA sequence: TGCGCCAGCAGCCAGCAATCTTGGACTAGCGGGAAGCTAGGCAATGAGCAGTTCTTC.

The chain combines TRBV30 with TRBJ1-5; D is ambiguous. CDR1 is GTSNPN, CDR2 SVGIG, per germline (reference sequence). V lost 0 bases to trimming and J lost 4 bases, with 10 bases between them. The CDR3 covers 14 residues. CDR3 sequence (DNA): TGTGCCTGGAGTGTAGGGAGAGGGAATCAGCCCCAGCATTTT. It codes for CAWSVGRGNQPQHF.

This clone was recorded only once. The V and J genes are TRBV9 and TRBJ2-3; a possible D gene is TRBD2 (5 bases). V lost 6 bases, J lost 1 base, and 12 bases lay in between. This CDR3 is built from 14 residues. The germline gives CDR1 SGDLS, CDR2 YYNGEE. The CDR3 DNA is TGTGCCAGCACCGCCTCGGAGGGCACAGATACGCAGTATTTT. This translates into CASTASEGTDTQYF.

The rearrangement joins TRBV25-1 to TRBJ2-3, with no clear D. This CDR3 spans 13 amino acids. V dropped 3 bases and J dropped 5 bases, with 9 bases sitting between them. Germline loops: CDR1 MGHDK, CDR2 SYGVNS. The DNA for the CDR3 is TGTGCCAGCAGTGAGCCGAGTGAAGATACGCAGTATTTT. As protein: CASSEPSEDTQYF.

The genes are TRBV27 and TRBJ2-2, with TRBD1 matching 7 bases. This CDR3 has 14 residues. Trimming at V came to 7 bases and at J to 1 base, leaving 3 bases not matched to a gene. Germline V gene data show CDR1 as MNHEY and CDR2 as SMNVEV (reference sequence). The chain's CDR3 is CASNRDRNTGELFF. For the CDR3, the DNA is TGTGCCAGCAACCGGGACAGGAACACCGGGGAGCTGTTTTTT.

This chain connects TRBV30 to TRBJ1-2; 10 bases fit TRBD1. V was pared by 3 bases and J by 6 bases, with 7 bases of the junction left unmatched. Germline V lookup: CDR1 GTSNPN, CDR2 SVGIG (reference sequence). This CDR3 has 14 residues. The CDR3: CAWSRGGTGDGYTF. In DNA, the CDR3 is TGTGCCTGGAGCCGGGGGGGGACAGGGGATGGCTACACCTTC. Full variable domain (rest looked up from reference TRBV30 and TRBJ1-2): SQTIHQWPATLVQPVGSPLSLECTVEGTSNPNLYWYRQAAGRGLQLLFYSVGIGQISSEVPQNLSASRPQDRQFILSSKKLLLSDSGFYLCAWSRGGTGDGYTFGSGTRLTVV.

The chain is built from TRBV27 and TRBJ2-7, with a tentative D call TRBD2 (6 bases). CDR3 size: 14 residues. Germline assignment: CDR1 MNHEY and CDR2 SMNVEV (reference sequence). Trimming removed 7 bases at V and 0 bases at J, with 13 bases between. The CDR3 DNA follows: TGTGCCAGCATGGTCGAGCGGGCCTCCTACGAGCAGTACTTC. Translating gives CASMVERASYEQYF.

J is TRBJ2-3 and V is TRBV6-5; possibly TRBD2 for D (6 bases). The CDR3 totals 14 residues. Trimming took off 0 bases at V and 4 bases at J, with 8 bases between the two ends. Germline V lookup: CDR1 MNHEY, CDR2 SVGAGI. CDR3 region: CASSYSRRADTQYF. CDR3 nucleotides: TGTGCCAGCAGTTACTCTAGGAGGGCAGATACGCAGTATTTT.

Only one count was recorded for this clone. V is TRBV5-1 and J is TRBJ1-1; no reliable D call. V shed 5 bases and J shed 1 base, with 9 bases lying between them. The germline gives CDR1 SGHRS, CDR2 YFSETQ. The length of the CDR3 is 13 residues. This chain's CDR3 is CASSPAGNTEAFF. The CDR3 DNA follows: TGCGCCAGCAGTCCGGCGGGGAACACTGAAGCTTTCTTT. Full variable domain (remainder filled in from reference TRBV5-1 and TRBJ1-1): KAGVTQTPRYLIKTRGQQVTLSCSPISGHRSVSWYQQTPGQGLQFLFEYFSETQRNKGNFPGRFSGRQFSNSRSEMNVSTLELGDSALYLCASSPAGNTEAFFGQGTRLTVV.

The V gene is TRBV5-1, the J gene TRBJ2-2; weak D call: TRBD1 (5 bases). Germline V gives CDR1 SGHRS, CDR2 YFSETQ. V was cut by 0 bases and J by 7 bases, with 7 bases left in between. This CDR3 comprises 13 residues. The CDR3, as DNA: TGCGCCAGCAGCTTGGATCAGGGCGGGGAGCTGTTTTTT. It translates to CASSLDQGGELFF. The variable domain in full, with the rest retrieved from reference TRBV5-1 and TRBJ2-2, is KAGVTQTPRYLIKTRGQQVTLSCSPISGHRSVSWYQQTPGQGLQFLFEYFSETQRNKGNFPGRFSGRQFSNSRSEMNVSTLELGDSALYLCASSLDQGGELFFGEGSRLTVL.

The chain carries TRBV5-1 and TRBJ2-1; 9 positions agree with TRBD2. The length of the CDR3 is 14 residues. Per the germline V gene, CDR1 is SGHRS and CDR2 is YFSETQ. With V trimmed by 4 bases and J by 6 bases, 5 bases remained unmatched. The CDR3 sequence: CASSVSGRTNEQFF. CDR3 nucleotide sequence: TGCGCCAGCAGCGTTAGCGGGAGAACCAATGAGCAGTTCTTC.

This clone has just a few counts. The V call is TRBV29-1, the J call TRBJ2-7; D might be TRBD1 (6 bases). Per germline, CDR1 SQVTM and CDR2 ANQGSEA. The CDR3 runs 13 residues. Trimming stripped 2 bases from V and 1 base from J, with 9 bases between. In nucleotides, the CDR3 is TGCAGCGTTGAAAGGGACACTTCCTACGAGCAGTACTTC. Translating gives CSVERDTSYEQYF.

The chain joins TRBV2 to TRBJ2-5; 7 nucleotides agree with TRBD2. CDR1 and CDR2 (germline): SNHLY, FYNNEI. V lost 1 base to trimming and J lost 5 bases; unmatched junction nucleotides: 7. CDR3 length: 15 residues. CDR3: CASSEGGGREETQYF. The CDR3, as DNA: TGTGCCAGCAGTGAAGGTGGAGGGAGGGAGGAGACCCAGTACTTC. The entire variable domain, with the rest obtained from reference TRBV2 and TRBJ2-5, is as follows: EPEVTQTPSHQVTQMGQEVILRCVPISNHLYFYWYRQILGQKVEFLVSFYNNEISEKSEIFDDQFSVERPDGSNFTLKIRSTKLEDSAMYFCASSEGGGREETQYFGPGTRLLVL.

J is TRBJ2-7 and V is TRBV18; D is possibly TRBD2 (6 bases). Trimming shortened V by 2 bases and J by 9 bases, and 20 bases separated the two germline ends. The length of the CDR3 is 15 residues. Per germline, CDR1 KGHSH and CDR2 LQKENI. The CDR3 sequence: CASSPGLAREKGQYF. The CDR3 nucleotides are TGTGCCAGCTCACCAGGGCTAGCGAGAGAAAAAGGGCAGTACTTC.

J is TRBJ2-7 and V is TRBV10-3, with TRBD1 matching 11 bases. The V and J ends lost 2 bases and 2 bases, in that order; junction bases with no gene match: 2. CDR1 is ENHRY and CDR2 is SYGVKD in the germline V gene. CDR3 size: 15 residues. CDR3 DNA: TGTGCCATCAGTGAGGCGGGACAGGGGGCCTACGAGCAGTACTTC. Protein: CAISEAGQGAYEQYF.

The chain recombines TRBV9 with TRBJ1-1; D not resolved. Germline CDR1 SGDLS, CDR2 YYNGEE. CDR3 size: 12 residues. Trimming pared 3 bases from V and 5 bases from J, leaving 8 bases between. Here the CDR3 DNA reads TGTGCCAGCAGCGCGGGGATGACTGAAGCTTTCTTT. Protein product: CASSAGMTEAFF.

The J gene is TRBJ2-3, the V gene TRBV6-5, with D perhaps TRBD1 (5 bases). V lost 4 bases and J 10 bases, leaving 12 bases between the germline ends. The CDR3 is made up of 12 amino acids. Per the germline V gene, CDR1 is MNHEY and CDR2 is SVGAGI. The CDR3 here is CASSFQGMAQYF. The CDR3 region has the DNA TGTGCCAGCAGTTTCCAGGGTATGGCGCAGTATTTT.

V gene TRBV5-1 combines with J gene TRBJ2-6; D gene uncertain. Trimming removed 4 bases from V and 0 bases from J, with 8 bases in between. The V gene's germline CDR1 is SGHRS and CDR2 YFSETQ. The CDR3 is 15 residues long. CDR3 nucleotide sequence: TGCGCCAGCAGCCTGCCGGGCTCTGGGGCCAACGTCCTGACTTTC. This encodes CASSLPGSGANVLTF.

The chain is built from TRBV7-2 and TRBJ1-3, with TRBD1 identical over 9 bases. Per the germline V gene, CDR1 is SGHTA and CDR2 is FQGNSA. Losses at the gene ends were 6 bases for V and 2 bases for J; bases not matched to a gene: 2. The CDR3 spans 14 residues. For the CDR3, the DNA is TGTGCCAGCAGTAGACAGGGGGCTGGAAACACCATATATTTT. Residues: CASSRQGAGNTIYF.